This TCR beta chain came from a study of shared clonotypes between healthy human individuals. Naivety among CD8 cells was defined by CD45RO negativity and positive CCR7 selection, thereby excluding terminally differentiated effector memory CD45RA+ cells. As for this clone: The antigen is unknown.

The data were produced by immunoSEQ multiplex PCR, yet TCRdb's version contains in-frame clones alone and is incomplete. The sample includes around 2,100,000 clones, around 96% of them seen just once. Germline CDR1 and CDR2: MNHNS and SASEGT. J was trimmed by 5 bases and V by 6 bases; bases with no gene match: 5. The CDR3 runs 13 residues. Overall study findings and caveats: Naive subsets generally had larger estimated richness than memory subsets. Among donors, sharing of clonotypes was expected to be affected by sequencing depth. When compared with the clonotypes that were shared by all four sorted-subset donors, the non-shared clonotypes turned out to have lower generation probabilities.

The receptor was isolated from a man aged 18 to 35 in good health. The V and J genes are TRBV6-1 and TRBJ2-7, with 9 bases identical to TRBD2. Source material: naive CD8+ T cells sorted from blood. CDR3 in DNA: TGTGCCAGCAGGATAGCGGGGGTCCACGAGCAGTACTTC. Encoded protein: CASRIAGVHEQYF.